This TCR beta chain was recovered during a study of shared clonotypes between healthy human individuals. The study separated CD4+ cells into CD45RA+ naive and CD45RA-negative memory subsets. Regarding the study as a whole: Relative to clonotypes present in all four donors, those not shared had lower generation probabilities. Larger estimated richness was generally recorded for naive subsets relative to memory subsets.

The method was immunoSEQ multiplex PCR; TCRdb's version includes in-frame clones alone and lacks a portion of them. The repertoire holds 2 million to 2.5 million clones, with approximately 94% as singletons. For this clone: Its specificity is unknown.

The J segment lost 2 bases and the V segment lost 2 bases, leaving 4 bases of the junction unmatched. Per germline, CDR1 MNHNY and CDR2 SVGAGI (reference sequence). This CDR3 region has 15 residues. V and J are TRBV6-6 and TRBJ2-5, with 8 nucleotides matching TRBD2. What was sequenced was naive CD4+ T cells sorted from blood. Subset: CD45RA+ positively selected. The origin of this receptor is a man aged 18 to 35 in good health. The CDR3 DNA reads as TGTGCCAGCAGTTACCCGGGGGGGCGGCAAGAGACCCAGTACTTC. Protein: CASSYPGGRQETQYF.